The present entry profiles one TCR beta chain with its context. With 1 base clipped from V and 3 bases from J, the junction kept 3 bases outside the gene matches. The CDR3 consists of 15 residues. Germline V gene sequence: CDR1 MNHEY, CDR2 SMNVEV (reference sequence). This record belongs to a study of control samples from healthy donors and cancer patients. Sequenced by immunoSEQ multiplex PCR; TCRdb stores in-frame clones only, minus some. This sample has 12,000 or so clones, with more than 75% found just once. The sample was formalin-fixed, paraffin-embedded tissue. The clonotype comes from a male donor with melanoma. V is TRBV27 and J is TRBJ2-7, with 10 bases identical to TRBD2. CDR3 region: CASSLFPSGGYEQYF. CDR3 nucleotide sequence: TGTGCCAGCAGTTTATTTCCTAGCGGGGGCTACGAGCAGTACTTC.